This entry concerns a single T cell receptor (beta chain). The antigen is unknown. This could be a read error, since a much larger clone is one nucleotide away. The conserved final phenylalanine or tryptophan is absent from the CDR3, which likely points to a read error. The record originates from a study of T cells in Graves' hyperthyroidism and ophthalmopathy. Reasons for excluding patients were uncontrolled infection, other autoimmune disease, pregnancy or lactation. Regarding the study as a whole: Peripheral blood also featured most of the thyroid clonotypes expanded above 0.001.

Researchers took RNA transcripts and amplified the TCR beta CDR3 regions from them. First-round RT-PCR of the TCR CDR3 relied on the HTBI primer set. MiXCR, run by TCRdb on the multiplex PCR reads, gives a single entry per CDR3 protein. The sample consists of 650,000 to 800,000 distinct CDR3 sequences, less than 45% of them appearing once. The sample was peripheral blood or thyroid tissue (not recorded which). The TCR sequence derives from an adult man with Graves' disease, either hyperthyroidism or ophthalmopathy (not recorded which).

The CDR3 DNA sequence: TGTGCCAGCAGCTCGTTAGCGGGAGGGACCTACGAGCAGTACTCC. Amino acid sequence: CASSSLAGGTYEQYS. The rearrangement links TRBV7-9 to TRBJ2-7, with 11 bases fitting TRBD2. Germline assignment: CDR1 SEHNR and CDR2 FQNEAQ (reference sequence). After removal of 4 bases from V and 2 bases from J, the junction contained 4 bases not matched to a gene. CDR3 size: 15 residues.